This TCR beta chain was recovered during a study of HIV-infected patients and healthy controls. The CDR3 loop spans 15 amino acids. The germline gives CDR1 MNHNS, CDR2 SASEGT. V was pared by 5 bases and J by 3 bases, with 17 bases between. MiXCR was run by TCRdb on the 5' RACE reads, yielding one entry per CDR3 protein. The data contain approximately 67,000 distinct CDR3 sequences, 16% of them seen just once; the ten biggest clones take up under 6%. The origin of this receptor is a human donor in good health. V usage is TRBV6-1 and J usage is TRBJ2-7; a possible D gene is TRBD1 (6 bases). Sequenced: CD4+ T cells from blood. CDR3: CASSSLTSQGYEQYF. DNA for the CDR3: TGTGCCAGCAGTAGCCTAACATCACAGGGCTACGAGCAGTACTTC.